This record concerns one T cell receptor (beta chain) sequence. The sample is drawn from a study of blood T cell repertoires in COVID-19. Overall study context: Sites across the United States, Italy and Spain contributed samples from acute and convalescent COVID-19. In each case, the material was cDNA or gDNA derived from T cells, B-cell-depleted T cells, or PBMCs.

Original analysis: Amplification of reference gene primers provided the estimated nucleated cell counts. Repertoires were generated with immunoSEQ multiplex PCR, while TCRdb's copy carries only in-frame clones and drops some. V, J and clone size derive from that table, while D and trimming were established from the DNA sequence. The sample gives 110,000 to 150,000 clones, around 89% of which show up once; roughly 2.9% is in the top ten. Per germline, CDR1 LNHNV and CDR2 YYDKDF (reference sequence). V lost 0 bases, J lost 5 bases, and 16 bases lay in between. The CDR3 has 16 residues. This rearrangement joins TRBV15 to TRBJ1-2, with a weak D call TRBD1 (6 bases). The clonotype was recovered from a man in his fifties or sixties with active or convalescent COVID-19. Sequencing was done on a sample of peripheral blood. The CDR3 is CATSRDRQVEAYGYTF. The CDR3 nucleotides are TGTGCCACCAGCAGAGACAGACAGGTAGAGGCTTATGGCTACACCTTC. Variable domain in full (rest from reference TRBV15 and TRBJ1-2): DAMVIQNPRYQVTQFGKPVTLSCSQTLNHNVMYWYQQKSSQAPKLLFHYYDKDFNNEADTPDNFQSRRPNTSFCFLDIRSPGLGDTAMYLCATSRDRQVEAYGYTFGSGTRLTVV.